This T cell receptor (beta chain) is drawn from a study of cytomegalovirus exposure and HLA in healthy donors. Amplification used 60 Vbeta primers and 13 Jbeta primers. Libraries were prepared by immunoSEQ multiplex PCR; TCRdb keeps only in-frame clonotypes and omits some of them. The clone table shows more than 95,000 clones, with the ten largest holding approximately 3.7%. Germline V gene lookup returns CDR1 LGHNA and CDR2 YSLEER. Trimming took 0 bases from V and 4 from J; bases not matched to a gene: 3. There are 15 residues in the CDR3. The receptor's source is a man aged 40-55 years in good health and CMV-seronegative. The chain is built from TRBV4-3 and TRBJ2-1, with 7 nucleotides matching TRBD2. The sequenced sample was PBMCs. The CDR3 here is CASSQDPAGYNEQFF. For the CDR3, the DNA is TGCGCCAGCAGCCAAGATCCAGCGGGATACAATGAGCAGTTCTTC.